This section outlines one T cell receptor beta chain sequence together with its context. Antigen unknown. Generated by immunoSEQ multiplex PCR, the TCRdb table keeps only in-frame clones and is missing some. The repertoire consists of about 30,000 clones, with 85% to 90% occurring once and the leading ten covering roughly 20%. Regarding time point: week 11, during vaccination. Each dose delivered 300 ug of mutant IDH1 20-mer peptide subcutaneously with imiquimod. This entry belongs to a study of a mutant IDH1 vaccine in newly diagnosed glioma. Trimming took 5 bases from V and 3 from J, leaving 11 bases between them. This CDR3 is built from 13 residues. Germline V CDR1 and CDR2: LNHDA, SQIVND (reference sequence).

This clonotype was sampled from a man aged 18 to 35 with glioma. Here the sequenced sample was PBMCs, taken from a glioma patient whose treatment included an IDH1 peptide vaccine. J is TRBJ2-7 and V is TRBV19; D could derive from TRBD1 or TRBD2 (5 bases each). The CDR3 protein is CASSVSGSYEQYF. Here the CDR3 DNA reads TGTGCCAGTAGTGTTTCAGGGAGCTACGAGCAGTACTTC.